Following are 27 T cell receptor beta chains from one sample sequenced in a study of cytomegalovirus exposure and HLA in healthy donors. Assay used: immunoSEQ multiplex PCR; TCRdb lists only in-frame clones, some missing. Of about 71,000 clones in the sample, 94% were seen once. The specimen was PBMCs. The receptors originated from a woman aged 18-29 years in good health and CMV-seronegative.

This chain links TRBV7-2 with TRBJ1-2; 8 bases line up with TRBD1. The V gene end was trimmed by 1 base and the J gene end by 3 bases; junction bases not matched to a gene: 7. This CDR3 has 16 amino acids. CDR1 and CDR2 from the germline V gene are SGHTA and FQGNSA. The CDR3 region has the DNA TGTGCCAGCAGCTTAGGTCCTCCAGGGGGCGACTATGGCTACACCTTC. Amino acid sequence: CASSLGPPGGDYGYTF.

The V and J genes are TRBV28 and TRBJ1-2; D uncertain. V lost 2 bases to trimming and J lost 8 bases, with 21 bases between them. Germline V gives CDR1 MDHEN, CDR2 SYDVKM. This CDR3 comprises 16 residues. The CDR3 loop reads CASSLPWRPGEEGYTF. CDR3 nucleotides: TGTGCCAGCAGTTTACCTTGGCGGCCCGGAGAAGAGGGCTACACCTTC.

In this sample, this clone turned up once. The chain uses TRBV6-4 and TRBJ2-1; 11 bases are shared with TRBD1. The CDR3 extends over 16 amino acids. Germline V gene lookup returns CDR1 MRHNA and CDR2 SNTAGT. J gave up 16 bases and V 2 bases, and 16 bases lay outside the gene matches. This chain's CDR3 is CASSDPNHRTGGSSFF. The DNA of the CDR3 is TGTGCCAGCAGTGACCCAAATCATCGGACAGGGGGCTCTAGTTTCTTC.

This clone was counted once. The chain carries TRBV7-2 and TRBJ1-4, with 10 bases matching TRBD1. Trimming cost V 5 bases and J 7 bases; bases outside gene matches: 4. The germline gives CDR1 SGHTA, CDR2 FQGNSA. The CDR3 extends over 14 amino acids. The CDR3: CASSRQGAVEKLFF. Here the CDR3 DNA reads TGTGCCAGCAGCAGACAGGGGGCGGTTGAAAAACTGTTTTTT.

The table lists this clone with a count of one. The chain uses TRBV13 and TRBJ1-4; 10 positions agree with TRBD1. Germline values: CDR1 PRHDT, CDR2 FYEKMQ (reference sequence). Unmatched junction bases numbered 10, after V lost 6 bases and J lost 0 bases. This CDR3 is 18 amino acids long. The DNA of the CDR3 is TGTGCCAGCAGTTATGGGACAGGGGATGGTTCAACTAATGAAAAACTGTTTTTT. It codes for CASSYGTGDGSTNEKLFF.

This clone was counted a single time. This chain joins TRBV28 and TRBJ1-5, with D unclear. The CDR3 is 16 residues long. Germline V gene sequence: CDR1 MDHEN, CDR2 SYDVKM. Trimming removed 6 bases from V and 0 bases from J, with 15 bases in between. The CDR3 region has the DNA TGTGCCAGCAGCAGTCCCCAGGCGTATAGCAATCAGCCCCAGCATTTT. As protein: CASSSPQAYSNQPQHF.

V and J are TRBV10-3 and TRBJ2-1, with 11 bases identical to TRBD1. The CDR3 contains 15 residues. Trimming at V came to 3 bases and at J to 7 bases, leaving 5 bases not matched to a gene. Germline-derived CDR1 and CDR2 are ENHRY and SYGVKD. CDR3 sequence (DNA): TGTGCCATCAGTGACCGGGACAGGGGGTGGAATGAGCAGTTCTTC. It is translated as CAISDRDRGWNEQFF.

This rearrangement joins TRBV7-7 to TRBJ2-1; D perhaps matches TRBD2 (7 bases). This CDR3 region has 15 residues. Trimming left V 2 bases short and J 8 bases short, with 16 bases between. Germline assignment: CDR1 SSHAT and CDR2 FNYEAQ (reference sequence). In DNA form, the CDR3 reads TGTGCCAGCAGCTTAAGTGGGGGGGCCAGGGATGAGCAGTTCTTC. Translating gives CASSLSGGARDEQFF. Looking up the rest from reference TRBV7-7 and TRBJ2-1 gives the full variable domain: GAGVSQSPRYKVTKRGQDVTLRCDPISSHATLYWYQQALGQGPEFLTYFNYEAQPDKSGLPSDRFSAERPEGSISTLTIQRTEQRDSAMYRCASSLSGGARDEQFFGPGTRLTVL.

The chain uses TRBV7-2 and TRBJ1-4; TRBD1 matches 10 bases. Per the germline V gene, CDR1 is SGHTA and CDR2 is FQGNSA. Trimming took 5 bases from V and 7 from J; bases not matched to a gene: 7. The CDR3 is 15 residues long. The DNA of the CDR3 is TGTGCCAGCAGCCCTATGACAGGGGGCTTTGAAAAACTGTTTTTT. Translating it yields CASSPMTGGFEKLFF. The complete variable domain, with remaining parts taken from reference TRBV7-2 and TRBJ1-4, reads GAGVSQSPSNKVTEKGKDVELRCDPISGHTALYWYRQSLGQGLEFLIYFQGNSAPDKSGLPSDRFSAERTGGSVSTLTIQRTQQEDSAVYLCASSPMTGGFEKLFFGSGTQLSVL.

This rearrangement joins TRBV5-4 to TRBJ2-7; 7 positions agree with TRBD2. The CDR3 has 15 amino acids. Germline CDR1 SGHNT, CDR2 YYREEE (reference sequence). Trimming removed 1 base from V and 0 bases from J; junction bases left unmatched: 4. The CDR3 bases are TGTGCCAGCAGCTTGACTGGCGGGAGCTCCTACGAGCAGTACTTC. Translated, it gives CASSLTGGSSYEQYF.

The rearrangement links TRBV2 to TRBJ2-6; D may be TRBD1 (5 bases). The germline V gene has CDR1 SNHLY and CDR2 FYNNEI. The CDR3 sequence is 15 residues long. V was cut by 5 bases and J by 0 bases, with 8 bases left in between. For the CDR3, the DNA is TGTGCCAGCAGTAGACAGAACTCTGGGGCCAACGTCCTGACTTTC. Protein sequence: CASSRQNSGANVLTF.

The J gene is TRBJ1-2, the V gene TRBV5-4; D possibly corresponds to TRBD1 (6 bases). From germline, CDR1 is SGHNT and CDR2 YYREEE (reference sequence). V was shortened by 3 bases and J by 5 bases, with 14 bases between the two germline ends. This CDR3 has 14 residues. The CDR3 here is CASSSQGDLYGYTF. CDR3 in DNA: TGTGCCAGCAGCTCACAGGGCGACCTATATGGCTACACCTTC.

The J gene is TRBJ2-7, the V gene TRBV4-1, with D tentatively TRBD2 (5 bases). Germline values: CDR1 MGHRA, CDR2 YSYEKL. The germline V and J ends were trimmed by 1 base and 4 bases, with 8 bases remaining between them. This CDR3 has 13 residues. CDR3 DNA sequence: TGCGCCAGCAGCCAAGGCGGGCCTTACGAGCAGTACTTC. Translation gives CASSQGGPYEQYF.

This clone was seen only a few times. The CDR3 sequence: CASSISTSGRGEQFF. CDR3 bases: TGTGCCAGTAGTATATCGACTAGCGGGAGAGGTGAGCAGTTCTTC. V gene TRBV19 combines with J gene TRBJ2-1; 12 bases align to TRBD2. Germline CDR1 is LNHDA and CDR2 is SQIVND (reference sequence). The ends lost 2 bases at V and 9 bases at J; junction bases unmatched: 5. This CDR3 region has 15 residues.

This sequence joins TRBV4-2 and TRBJ1-1; perhaps TRBD1 as D (5 bases). V was shortened by 3 bases and J by 5 bases, with 13 bases between the two germline ends. CDR3 length equals 14 residues. Germline V CDR1 and CDR2: LGHNA, YNFKEQ. CDR3 sequence: CASSQAGGGTEAFF. In DNA, the CDR3 is TGTGCCAGCAGCCAGGCTGGTGGGGGGACTGAAGCTTTCTTT.

The CDR3 loop is CASSQETGLSYNEQFF. CDR3 in DNA: TGCGCCAGCAGCCAAGAGACTGGACTCTCCTACAATGAGCAGTTCTTC. The chain is built from TRBV4-1 and TRBJ2-1; D is possibly TRBD2 (5 bases). The CDR3 covers 16 residues. Germline V CDR1 and CDR2: MGHRA, YSYEKL. With 0 bases removed from V and 0 bases from J, the gap between germline ends came to 9 bases.

V usage is TRBV7-2 and J usage is TRBJ2-1; D is unresolved. This CDR3 contains 12 residues. Trimming stripped 0 bases from V and 7 bases from J, with 4 bases between. Germline assignment: CDR1 SGHTA and CDR2 FQGNSA. This CDR3 reads CASSLARNEQFF. The CDR3 DNA reads as TGTGCCAGCAGCTTAGCGCGGAATGAGCAGTTCTTC.

This clone came up once. The rearrangement links TRBV6-6 to TRBJ1-1; 11 positions agree with TRBD1. This CDR3 has 15 residues. Trimming cost V 4 bases and J 4 bases; bases outside gene matches: 5. The germline V gene has CDR1 MNHNY and CDR2 SVGAGI (reference sequence). The CDR3 nucleotides read TGTGCCAGCAGTTCGGGACAGGGGGTCCTCACTGAAGCTTTCTTT. Its translation is CASSSGQGVLTEAFF.

This chain links TRBV28 with TRBJ1-2, with a possible D match to TRBD1 (5 bases). The CDR3 contains 17 residues. CDR1 is MDHEN and CDR2 is SYDVKM in the germline V gene. Trimming took off 2 bases at V and 3 bases at J, with 19 bases between the two ends. In nucleotides, the CDR3 is TGTGCCAGCAGTTTAGTTATCGGTGTGGGCAGGGACTATGGCTACACCTTC. The encoded protein is CASSLVIGVGRDYGYTF.

The chain has TRBV10-2 and TRBJ2-7; D is possibly TRBD1 (6 bases). V lost 8 bases and J lost 5, with 16 bases in between. This CDR3 region has 13 residues. Looked up from germline, CDR1 is WSHSY and CDR2 is SAAADI. CDR3 in amino acids: CASGGGQADEQYF. The CDR3 nucleotides read TGCGCCAGCGGGGGCGGGCAGGCGGACGAGCAGTACTTC.

This chain links TRBV2 with TRBJ2-5; the D gene is possibly TRBD1 (7 bases). Looked up from germline, CDR1 is SNHLY and CDR2 is FYNNEI. Trimming pared 3 bases from V and 3 bases from J, leaving 14 bases between. There are 15 residues in the CDR3. The CDR3 here is CASSEAGGLEETQYF. As DNA, the CDR3 is TGTGCCAGCAGTGAGGCAGGGGGGCTGGAAGAGACCCAGTACTTC.

This chain joins TRBV4-1 and TRBJ2-3, with D hard to call. Per the germline V gene, CDR1 is MGHRA and CDR2 is YSYEKL. The CDR3 loop spans 14 amino acids. Trimming stripped 2 bases from V and 2 bases from J, with 8 bases between. The CDR3 bases are TGCGCCAGCAGCCAAAACACACCCACAGATACGCAGTATTTT. Protein: CASSQNTPTDTQYF.

V gene TRBV6-5 combines with J gene TRBJ2-3, with D unresolved. V was clipped by 6 bases and J by 5 bases, with 9 bases between them. This CDR3 has 12 residues. CDR1 is MNHEY and CDR2 is SVGAGI in the germline V gene. Here the CDR3 reads CASSSTGDTQYF. The CDR3 region has the DNA TGTGCCAGCAGCTCCACGGGAGATACGCAGTATTTT.

This clone was picked up one time. The J gene is TRBJ2-3, the V gene TRBV6-1; 8 nucleotides agree with TRBD2. J lost 4 bases, V lost 4 bases, and 10 bases had no gene match. Germline loops: CDR1 MNHNS, CDR2 SASEGT. CDR3 length: 16 amino acids. The CDR3 region is CASSGGLLAGSDTQYF. The CDR3 DNA reads TGTGCCAGCAGTGGGGGACTTTTAGCGGGATCAGATACGCAGTATTTT.

The chain uses TRBV4-3 and TRBJ2-2; D gene unclear. The CDR3 spans 14 residues. V was pared by 0 bases and J by 5 bases, with 7 bases between. The germline CDR1 and CDR2 sequences are LGHNA and YSLEER. DNA for the CDR3: TGCGCCAGCAGCCAAGATCCGAGGACCGGGGAGCTGTTTTTT. Protein: CASSQDPRTGELFF.

The rearrangement uses TRBV5-6 and TRBJ1-5, with a possible D match to TRBD1 (6 bases). The CDR3 is 18 residues long. With 1 base removed from V and 0 bases from J, the gap between germline ends came to 17 bases. Germline loops: CDR1 SGHDT, CDR2 YYEEEE. The CDR3 sequence is CASSLSRQAHYSNQPQHF. The CDR3 DNA reads TGTGCCAGCAGCTTGTCCCGACAGGCTCACTATAGCAATCAGCCCCAGCATTTT.

J is TRBJ2-5 and V is TRBV29-1, with 10 positions matching TRBD2. The junction had 4 bases not matched to a gene; V was cut back by 6 bases and J by 6 bases. The germline CDR1 and CDR2 sequences are SQVTM and ANQGSEA. The length of the CDR3 is 12 residues. CDR3 residues: CSVAGGLQTQYF. The CDR3 nucleotides are TGCAGCGTAGCGGGGGGGTTGCAGACCCAGTACTTC.